This is a list of T cell receptor beta chains from one sample in a study of OX40 agonist ivuxolimab in advanced cancers. The data were produced by immunoSEQ multiplex PCR, yet TCRdb's version contains in-frame clones alone and is incomplete. The data contain some 57,000 clones, roughly 80% of them singletons. The starting material was CD4+ or CD8+ T cells sorted from blood, obtained in a trial of the OX40 agonist ivuxolimab. The receptor set was obtained from an adult with an advanced solid tumor such as melanoma, head and neck, liver or kidney cancer. Both conserved end residues are part of each CDR3. A D gene is named only where the DNA matches it firmly. Where a row states a size, it is once, few, many or the class of an expanded clone; other rows omit it.

TRBD1	TRBV6-1	TRBJ1-1	-	TGTGCCAGCAGTGCGGGACAGGGGCTCACCATGAACACTGAAGCTTTCTTT	CASSAGQGLTMNTEAFF
-	TRBV6-5	TRBJ2-1	-	TGTGCCAGCAAGATCATGGGAAGTCCCAATGAGCAGTTCTTC	CASKIMGSPNEQFF
-	TRBV29-1	TRBJ2-7	-	TGCAGCGTTCAAACGGATAACTACGAGCAGTACTTC	CSVQTDNYEQYF
-	TRBV7-7	TRBJ2-2	once	TGTGCTAGCAGCCTCTATAACACCGGGGAGCTGTTTTTT	CASSLYNTGELFF
TRBD2	TRBV7-2	TRBJ2-2	-	TGTGCCAGCAGCCTTCAAAGCGGGGTTAACACCGGGGAGCTGTTTTTT	CASSLQSGVNTGELFF
-	TRBV10-3	TRBJ1-1	-	TGTGCCATCAGTGAGCAGGGATCGAGGACTGAAGCTTTCTTT	CAISEQGSRTEAFF
TRBD1	TRBV14	TRBJ2-3	-	TGTGCCAGCAGCCAAGCCTACAGGGGGGGCACAGATACGCAGTATTTT	CASSQAYRGGTDTQYF
-	TRBV6-1	TRBJ1-4	-	TGTGCCAGCGTTCGGGGGGAGAGTGAAAAACTGTTTTTT	CASVRGESEKLFF
TRBD1	TRBV2	TRBJ1-1	-	TGTGCCAACCCCAAGGACAGGGAAAGCACTGAAGCTTTCTTT	CANPKDRESTEAFF
TRBD2	TRBV6-5	TRBJ2-1	-	TGTGCCAGCAGTTACTCGAGCGGACTAGTTCTTGAGCAGTTCTTC	CASSYSSGLVLEQFF
-	TRBV19	TRBJ2-1	-	TGTGCCAGTAGTATTGGGCAAAGCTCCTACAATGAGCAGTTCTTC	CASSIGQSSYNEQFF
TRBD1	TRBV27	TRBJ1-6	-	TGTGCCAGCAGTTTACCAGGGGGTGATTCACCCCTCCACTTT	CASSLPGGDSPLHF
TRBD1	TRBV28	TRBJ1-1	-	TGTGCCAGCAGTTCCGGGACAGCGCAGAACACTGAAGCTTTCTTT	CASSSGTAQNTEAFF
-	TRBV5-6	TRBJ1-1	-	TGTGCCAGCAGGCTTACCAGGGGACGGAACACTGAAGCTTTCTTT	CASRLTRGRNTEAFF
-	TRBV7-3	TRBJ2-5	once	TGTGCCAGCAGCCGTACACCGGCCGGGACCCAGTACTTC	CASSRTPAGTQYF
-	TRBV6-5	TRBJ1-1	-	TGTGCCAGCAACCAATTTCAGGGTGGTGAAGCTTTCTTT	CASNQFQGGEAFF
-	TRBV5-4	TRBJ2-2	once	TGTGCCAGCAGCTTGGTTCAGGGTACCGGGGAGCTGTTTTTT	CASSLVQGTGELFF
-	TRBV6-5	TRBJ1-6	-	TGTGCCAGCAGTTTCACCGACGGGACTAATTCACCCCTCCACTTT	CASSFTDGTNSPLHF
-	TRBV2	TRBJ2-2	-	TGTGCCAGCAGTGAAGGTTTATCGAACACCGGGGAGCTGTTTTTT	CASSEGLSNTGELFF
-	TRBV19	TRBJ1-4	-	TGTGCCAGTAGTACCGAGGAGTATGGTGAAAAACTGTTTTTT	CASSTEEYGEKLFF
TRBD1	TRBV9	TRBJ2-7	-	TGTGCCAGCAGCGTAGTGGGACAGGCAGACGAGCAGTACTTC	CASSVVGQADEQYF
-	TRBV6-5	TRBJ1-2	many	TGTGCCAGCAGTTACTCGGCAGGGAACTATGGCTACACCTTC	CASSYSAGNYGYTF
TRBD1	TRBV18	TRBJ1-3	-	TGTGCCAGCTCACCAACAGGGGACGCTGGAAACACCATATATTTT	CASSPTGDAGNTIYF
-	TRBV11-2	TRBJ2-7	-	TGTGCCAGCAGCCTTAATTTGTACGAGCAGTACTTC	CASSLNLYEQYF
-	TRBV28	TRBJ2-5	-	TGTGCCAGCAGTTTAGTTTCGGGGGTCCAGTACTTC	CASSLVSGVQYF
-	TRBV6-5	TRBJ2-3	-	TGTGCCAGCAGTTACTCGACCGGGATCACAGATACGCAGTATTTT	CASSYSTGITDTQYF
-	TRBV11-3	TRBJ2-7	-	TGTGCCAGCAGCTTGGGACAAACCTACGAGCAGTACTTC	CASSLGQTYEQYF
TRBD2	TRBV9	TRBJ2-1	-	TGTGCCAGCAGCGTAGCTACGGGGACTAGATATAGTATCCATGAGCAGTTCTTC	CASSVATGTRYSIHEQFF
-	TRBV6-5	TRBJ1-2	-	TGTGCCAGCAGTTACTTGCGGACTTATGGCTACACCTTC	CASSYLRTYGYTF
TRBD1	TRBV10-3	TRBJ2-2	-	TGTGCCATCCGGGACAGCACGAACACCGGGGAGCTGTTTTTT	CAIRDSTNTGELFF
-	TRBV5-6	TRBJ2-2	once	TGTGCCAGCAGCTGGGAAAACGCCAACACCGGGGAGCTGTTTTTT	CASSWENANTGELFF
-	TRBV7-3	TRBJ2-5	-	TGTGCCAGCAGCCCCGGGGTAACACTCCAAGAGACCCAGTACTTC	CASSPGVTLQETQYF
-	TRBV30	TRBJ1-1	-	TGTGCCTGGAGTGTACTAGAGACAAGAGCTTTCTTT	CAWSVLETRAFF
-	TRBV19	TRBJ1-5	-	TGTGCCAGTAGGCCCAGGGAGTACGAACAGCCCCAGCATTTT	CASRPREYEQPQHF